This is a list of T cell receptor beta chains from one sample in a study of blood T cell repertoires in COVID-19. Assay: immunoSEQ multiplex PCR; the TCRdb copy retains only in-frame clones and omits some. The sample lists under 150,000 clones, more than 75% occurring once. The sequenced sample consisted of peripheral blood. Every receptor here comes from a man aged 55 to 69 with acute or convalescent COVID-19. CDR3s include the opening cysteine and the closing phenylalanine or tryptophan. The order of the fields is V gene, J gene, D gene, clone size, CDR3 protein, CDR3 DNA. The D gene is left open where the match is weak. Some rows mark clone size as missing; the rest say once, few, many or name a class of expanded clone.

TRBV18	TRBJ1-2	NA	NA	CASSPERSGLANYGYTF	TGTGCCAGCTCACCAGAACGGTCAGGCCTCGCTAACTATGGCTACACCTTC
TRBV6-4	TRBJ2-3	TRBD1	NA	CASSDLGQGKDTQYF	TGTGCCAGCAGTGACCTAGGACAGGGTAAAGATACGCAGTATTTT
TRBV6-1	TRBJ2-7	TRBD1	many	CASSERGTGKYEQYF	TGTGCCAGCAGTGAAAGAGGGACAGGGAAATACGAGCAGTACTTC
TRBV5-1	TRBJ2-5	TRBD1	NA	CASSPQGQETQYF	TGCGCCAGCAGCCCACAGGGGCAAGAGACCCAGTACTTC
TRBV21-1	TRBJ2-1	NA	NA	CASSKASITGGAWTSGCYNEQFF	TGTGCCAGCAGCAAGGCATCGATCACAGGGGGCGCGTGGACTAGCGGGTGTTACAATGAGCAGTTCTTC
TRBV27	TRBJ2-1	TRBD2	NA	CASSFERARTSGRSYNEQFF	TGTGCCAGCAGTTTCGAAAGAGCGAGGACTAGCGGGAGGAGTTACAATGAGCAGTTCTTC
TRBV19	TRBJ2-3	TRBD1	once	CASRTGAATDTQYF	TGTGCCAGTAGAACAGGGGCCGCCACAGATACGCAGTATTTT
TRBV12-3/TRBV12-4	TRBJ2-3	NA	NA	CASRHLDTQYF	TGTGCCAGCAGACATCTCGATACGCAGTATTTT
TRBV6-5	TRBJ1-6	TRBD1	NA	CASRGTGGNSPLHF	TGTGCCAGCAGGGGGACAGGGGGCAATTCACCCCTCCACTTT
TRBV7-3	TRBJ2-4	TRBD1	NA	CASSFGQGRGKNIQYF	TGTGCCAGCAGCTTTGGACAGGGAAGAGGCAAAAACATTCAGTACTTC
TRBV24-1	TRBJ2-5	NA	NA	CATSVAQGGGETQYF	TGTGCCACCAGTGTGGCCCAGGGAGGGGGAGAGACCCAGTACTTC
TRBV5-1	TRBJ1-2	NA	NA	CASSSTTRTASLGYTF	TGCGCCAGCAGCTCCACAACTAGAACGGCAAGTCTTGGCTACACCTTC
TRBV29-1	TRBJ2-3	TRBD1	NA	CSVEDREYPYF	TGCAGCGTTGAGGACAGGGAGTATCCGTATTTT
TRBV15	TRBJ2-2	TRBD2	NA	CATSRGAGGGGELFF	TGTGCCACCAGCAGAGGCGCGGGAGGGGGCGGGGAGCTGTTTTTT
TRBV28	TRBJ1-1	NA	NA	CASSLRGRNTEAFF	TGTGCCAGCAGTTTGCGGGGTAGGAACACTGAAGCTTTCTTT
TRBV6-1	TRBJ2-1	NA	NA	CASSVLVDSLKGEQFF	TGTGCCAGCAGTGTACTTGTGGACAGCCTCAAGGGCGAGCAGTTCTTC
TRBV19	TRBJ2-7	TRBD2	NA	CASSIEASGAYEQYF	TGTGCCAGTAGTATAGAGGCTAGCGGGGCCTACGAGCAGTACTTC
TRBV2	TRBJ2-3	NA	NA	CASSERWGGDTQYF	TGTGCCAGCAGTGAAAGGTGGGGAGGAGATACGCAGTATTTT
TRBV19	TRBJ1-2	NA	many	CASSIDLASSNYGYTF	TGTGCCAGTAGTATAGATCTGGCATCGTCTAACTATGGCTACACCTTC
TRBV5-1	TRBJ2-5	TRBD1	NA	CASSATGTGGETQYF	TGCGCCAGCAGCGCAACCGGGACAGGGGGAGAGACCCAGTACTTC
TRBV5-4	TRBJ2-1	TRBD2	NA	CASSLTGLAEEEQFF	TGTGCCAGCAGCTTAACCGGACTAGCGGAGGAGGAGCAGTTCTTC
TRBV5-5	TRBJ1-4	NA	NA	CASSLGGSTNEKLFF	TGTGCCAGCAGCTTGGGCGGTTCAACTAATGAAAAACTGTTTTTT
TRBV27	TRBJ2-2	NA	NA	CASSFPNGANTGELFF	TGTGCCAGCAGTTTCCCTAACGGGGCGAACACCGGGGAGCTGTTTTTT
TRBV6-1	TRBJ2-3	NA	NA	CASSELSAPPDTQYF	TGTGCCAGCAGTGAACTAAGCGCGCCCCCGGATACGCAGTATTTT
TRBV24-1	TRBJ2-5	NA	NA	CATSDPLPGLQEETQYF	TGTGCCACCAGTGATCCACTCCCCGGACTGCAAGAAGAGACCCAGTACTTC
TRBV4-2	TRBJ2-7	NA	NA	CASSQDLSGVRPEQYF	TGTGCCAGCAGCCAAGATTTGAGTGGAGTGAGGCCCGAGCAGTACTTC
TRBV5-1	TRBJ2-2	NA	once	CASSTRSANTGELFF	TGCGCCAGCAGCACCCGGAGCGCGAACACCGGGGAGCTGTTTTTT
TRBV18	TRBJ2-5	TRBD1	NA	CASSTGQLKETQYF	TGTGCCAGCTCGACGGGACAGTTAAAAGAGACCCAGTACTTC
TRBV19	TRBJ2-5	TRBD2	NA	CASSIESGGGEETQYF	TGTGCCAGTAGTATCGAGAGCGGGGGAGGGGAAGAGACCCAGTACTTC
TRBV7-2	TRBJ2-5	NA	few	CASSPLRETQYF	TGTGCCAGCAGCCCTTTACGGGAGACCCAGTACTTC
TRBV5-6	TRBJ1-6	NA	NA	CASSFRYSPLHF	TGTGCCAGCAGCTTCCGGTATTCACCCCTCCACTTT
TRBV10-2	TRBJ2-1	NA	NA	CASSKSGQAYNEQFF	TGCGCCAGCAGTAAAAGTGGGCAGGCCTACAATGAGCAGTTCTTC
TRBV7-3	TRBJ2-1	TRBD1	NA	CASSSNSGTGINEQFF	TGTGCCAGCAGCTCTAATAGTGGGACAGGGATCAATGAGCAGTTCTTC
TRBV27	TRBJ1-2	NA	NA	CASADRHPRDGYTF	TGTGCCAGCGCTGACAGGCACCCCCGTGATGGCTACACCTTC
TRBV14	TRBJ2-3	NA	NA	CASSPLILDTQYF	TGTGCCAGCAGCCCCCTAATCCTGGATACGCAGTATTTT
TRBV24-1	TRBJ2-3	TRBD1	NA	CATSDRGTGSTDTQYF	TGTGCCACCAGTGATCGCGGGACAGGGAGCACAGATACGCAGTATTTT
TRBV18	TRBJ2-3	TRBD1	NA	CASSPNRDRLNTDTQYF	TGTGCCAGCTCACCAAACCGGGACAGGCTTAACACAGATACGCAGTATTTT
TRBV6-5	TRBJ2-7	NA	NA	CASLSYRIYEQYF	TGTGCCAGCCTATCGTACCGAATCTACGAGCAGTACTTC
TRBV19	TRBJ2-7	NA	NA	CASRTGVEQYF	TGTGCCAGTAGGACTGGAGTCGAGCAGTACTTC
TRBV27	TRBJ2-7	NA	NA	CASSFAGYLTEQYF	TGTGCCAGCAGTTTCGCGGGATACCTTACGGAGCAGTACTTC
TRBV28	TRBJ2-5	TRBD2	few	CASSSLAGVGETQYF	TGTGCCAGCAGTTCTCTAGCGGGAGTGGGAGAGACCCAGTACTTC
TRBV27	TRBJ2-7	TRBD2	NA	CASSPRASGSAEQYF	TGTGCCAGCAGTCCCCGTGCTAGCGGGAGTGCCGAGCAGTACTTC
TRBV18	TRBJ2-7	TRBD2	once	CASSPQGLAGVYEQYF	TGTGCCAGCTCACCACAGGGACTAGCGGGAGTCTACGAGCAGTACTTC
TRBV7-9	TRBJ2-7	TRBD2	NA	CASSSGLAGTSYEQYF	TGTGCCAGCAGCTCGGGACTAGCGGGGACCTCCTACGAGCAGTACTTC
TRBV5-6	TRBJ2-1	NA	NA	CASALAGEQFF	TGTGCCAGCGCCTTGGCGGGTGAGCAGTTCTTC
TRBV7-9	TRBJ2-6	NA	many	CASSNTGSGANVLTF	TGTGCCAGCAGCAATACAGGCTCTGGGGCCAACGTCCTGACTTTC
TRBV24-1	TRBJ2-3	TRBD1	NA	CATSSHRQGFPDTQYF	TGTGCCACCAGTTCCCACCGACAGGGGTTCCCAGATACGCAGTATTTT
TRBV5-1	TRBJ1-2	NA	NA	CASSLDRANYGYTF	TGCGCCAGCAGCTTGGACAGGGCAAACTATGGCTACACCTTC
TRBV6-6	TRBJ1-2	NA	NA	CASSSGSSGYTF	TGTGCCAGCAGTTCAGGGTCGAGTGGCTACACCTTC
TRBV27	TRBJ1-3	NA	NA	CASSPSPSSGNTIYF	TGTGCCAGCAGTCCGTCGCCTAGCTCTGGAAACACCATATATTTT
TRBV5-1	TRBJ2-7	TRBD2	NA	CASSLALVGGSYEQYF	TGCGCCAGCAGCTTGGCGTTAGTCGGGGGGTCCTACGAGCAGTACTTC
TRBV10-3	TRBJ1-1	TRBD1	NA	CAIQPRTGGTEAFF	TGTGCCATCCAGCCCCGGACAGGGGGCACTGAAGCTTTCTTT
TRBV12-3/TRBV12-4	TRBJ1-5	NA	few	CASSSQGYQPQHF	TGTGCCAGCAGTTCCCAGGGGTATCAGCCCCAGCATTTT
TRBV3-1/TRBV3-2	TRBJ1-3	NA	NA	CASSPTWSSGNTIYF	TGTGCCAGCAGCCCGACGTGGAGCTCTGGAAACACCATATATTTT
TRBV19	TRBJ2-1	TRBD2	NA	CASSPGTMQFF	TGTGCCAGTAGTCCCGGGACTATGCAGTTCTTC
TRBV5-1	TRBJ2-5	TRBD2	NA	CASSTQPGGSETQYF	TGCGCCAGCAGTACCCAACCGGGGGGGTCGGAGACCCAGTACTTC
TRBV5-1	TRBJ2-7	TRBD1	NA	CASSLGSTTGSEQYF	TGCGCCAGCAGCTTGGGATCAACGACAGGGAGCGAGCAGTACTTC
TRBV3-1/TRBV3-2	TRBJ2-7	NA	NA	CASSQDFSGHSEQYF	TGTGCCAGCAGCCAAGATTTTAGTGGGCACAGCGAGCAGTACTTC
TRBV9	TRBJ1-6	TRBD1	NA	CASSGQGANSPLHF	TGTGCCAGCAGCGGACAGGGGGCGAATTCACCCCTCCACTTT